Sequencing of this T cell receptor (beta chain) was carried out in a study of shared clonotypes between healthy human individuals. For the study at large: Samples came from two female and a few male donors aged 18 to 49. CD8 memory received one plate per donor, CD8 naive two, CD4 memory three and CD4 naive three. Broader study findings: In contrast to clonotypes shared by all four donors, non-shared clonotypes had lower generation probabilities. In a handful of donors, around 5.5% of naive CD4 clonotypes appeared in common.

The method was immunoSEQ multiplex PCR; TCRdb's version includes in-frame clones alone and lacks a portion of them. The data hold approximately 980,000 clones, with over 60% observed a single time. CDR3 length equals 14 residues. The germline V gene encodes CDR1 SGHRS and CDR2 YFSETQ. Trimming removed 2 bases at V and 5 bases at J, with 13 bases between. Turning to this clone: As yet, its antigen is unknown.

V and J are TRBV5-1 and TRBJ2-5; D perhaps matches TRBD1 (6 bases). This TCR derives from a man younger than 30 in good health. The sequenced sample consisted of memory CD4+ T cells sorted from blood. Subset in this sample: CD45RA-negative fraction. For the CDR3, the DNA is TGCGCCAGCAGCTTAACAGGGTATTGGGAGACCCAGTACTTC. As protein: CASSLTGYWETQYF.